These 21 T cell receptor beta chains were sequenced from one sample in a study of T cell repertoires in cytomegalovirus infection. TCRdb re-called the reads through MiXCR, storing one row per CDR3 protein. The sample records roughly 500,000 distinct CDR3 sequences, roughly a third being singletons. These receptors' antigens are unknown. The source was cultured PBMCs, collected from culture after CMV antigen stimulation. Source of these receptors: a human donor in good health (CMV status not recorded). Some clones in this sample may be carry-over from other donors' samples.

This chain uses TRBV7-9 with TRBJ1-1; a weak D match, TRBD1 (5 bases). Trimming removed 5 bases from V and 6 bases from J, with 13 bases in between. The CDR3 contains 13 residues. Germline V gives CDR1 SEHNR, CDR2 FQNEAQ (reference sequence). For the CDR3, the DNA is TGTGCCAGCAGCCTCAGGGAGGGCGCTGAAGCTTTCTTT. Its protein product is CASSLREGAEAFF.

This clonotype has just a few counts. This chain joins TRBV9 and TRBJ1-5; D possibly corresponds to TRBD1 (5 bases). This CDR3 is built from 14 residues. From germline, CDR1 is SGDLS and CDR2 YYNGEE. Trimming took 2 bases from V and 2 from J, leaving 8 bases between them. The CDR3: CASSVGHGNQPQHF. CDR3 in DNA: TGTGCCAGCAGCGTCGGACACGGCAATCAGCCCCAGCATTTT.

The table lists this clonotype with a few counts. This CDR3 is CSVEVLAGGSEQYF. The CDR3 nucleotides are TGCAGCGTTGAAGTGCTAGCGGGAGGATCCGAGCAGTACTTC. The chain carries TRBV29-1 and TRBJ2-7; 11 bases are shared with TRBD2. Trimming at V came to 1 base and at J to 6 bases, leaving 5 bases not matched to a gene. CDR3 length: 14 residues. Per the germline V gene, CDR1 is SQVTM and CDR2 is ANQGSEA.

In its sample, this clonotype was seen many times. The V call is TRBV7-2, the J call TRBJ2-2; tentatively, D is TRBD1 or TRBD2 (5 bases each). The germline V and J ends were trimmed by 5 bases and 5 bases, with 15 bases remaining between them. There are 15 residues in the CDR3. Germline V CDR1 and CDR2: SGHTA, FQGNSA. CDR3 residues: CASSKGVWGTGELFF. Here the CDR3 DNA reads TGTGCCAGCAGCAAAGGGGTTTGGGGGACCGGGGAGCTGTTTTTT.

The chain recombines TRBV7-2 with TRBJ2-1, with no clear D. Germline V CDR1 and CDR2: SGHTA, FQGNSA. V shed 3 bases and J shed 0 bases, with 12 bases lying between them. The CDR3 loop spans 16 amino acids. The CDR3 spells CASSLSWGSSYNEQFF. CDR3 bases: TGTGCCAGCAGCTTGTCGTGGGGAAGCTCCTACAATGAGCAGTTCTTC.

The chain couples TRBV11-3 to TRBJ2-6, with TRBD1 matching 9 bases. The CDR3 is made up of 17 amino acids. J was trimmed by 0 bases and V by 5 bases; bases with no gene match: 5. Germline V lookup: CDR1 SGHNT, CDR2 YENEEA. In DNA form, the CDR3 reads TGTGCCAGCAGCACAGGACAGGGGAGCTCTGGGGCCAACGTCCTGACTTTC. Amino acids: CASSTGQGSSGANVLTF.

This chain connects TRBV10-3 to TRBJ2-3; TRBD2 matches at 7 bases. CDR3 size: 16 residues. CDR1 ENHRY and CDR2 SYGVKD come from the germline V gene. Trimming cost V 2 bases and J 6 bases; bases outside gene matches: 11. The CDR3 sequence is CAISEPQAGRIDTQYF. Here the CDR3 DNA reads TGTGCCATCAGTGAGCCTCAAGCGGGGAGGATCGATACGCAGTATTTT.

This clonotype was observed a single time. The CDR3 here is CASSFNNRGSYEQYF. The DNA for the CDR3 is TGTGCCAGCAGTTTCAATAACAGGGGGAGCTACGAGCAGTACTTC. The chain is built from TRBV6-2 or TRBV6-3 and TRBJ2-7; TRBD1 matches 8 bases. The germline V gene has CDR1 MNHEY and CDR2 SVGEGT. V lost 4 bases to trimming and J lost 3 bases; unmatched junction nucleotides: 8. The length of the CDR3 is 15 residues.

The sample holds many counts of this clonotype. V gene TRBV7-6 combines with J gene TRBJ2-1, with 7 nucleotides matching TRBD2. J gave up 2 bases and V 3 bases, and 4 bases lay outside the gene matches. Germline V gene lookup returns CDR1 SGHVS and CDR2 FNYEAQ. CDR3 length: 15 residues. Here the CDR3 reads CASSLASGTYNEQFF. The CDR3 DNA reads TGTGCCAGCAGCTTGGCTAGCGGAACCTACAATGAGCAGTTCTTC.

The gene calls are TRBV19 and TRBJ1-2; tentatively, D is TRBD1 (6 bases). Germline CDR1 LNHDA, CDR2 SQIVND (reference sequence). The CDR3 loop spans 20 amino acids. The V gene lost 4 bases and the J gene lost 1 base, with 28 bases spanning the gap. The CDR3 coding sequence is TGTGCCAGTAGTACCCAGGACAGTAATGTGCCTCCTTACTTTAACTATGGCTACACCTTC. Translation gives CASSTQDSNVPPYFNYGYTF.

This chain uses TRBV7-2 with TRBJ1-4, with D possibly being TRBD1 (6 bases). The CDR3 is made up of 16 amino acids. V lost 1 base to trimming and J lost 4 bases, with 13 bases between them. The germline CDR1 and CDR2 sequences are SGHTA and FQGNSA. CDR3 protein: CASSLVIAQGNEKLFF. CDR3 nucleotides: TGTGCCAGCAGCTTAGTAATAGCACAGGGTAATGAAAAACTGTTTTTT.

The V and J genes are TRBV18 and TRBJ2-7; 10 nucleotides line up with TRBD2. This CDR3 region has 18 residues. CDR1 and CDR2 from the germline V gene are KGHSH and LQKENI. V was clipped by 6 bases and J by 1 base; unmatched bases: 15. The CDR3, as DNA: TGTGCCAGCTCGCCCGGCGCTGCGGGACTAGCGCGTTCCTACGAGCAGTACGTC. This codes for CASSPGAAGLARSYEQYV.

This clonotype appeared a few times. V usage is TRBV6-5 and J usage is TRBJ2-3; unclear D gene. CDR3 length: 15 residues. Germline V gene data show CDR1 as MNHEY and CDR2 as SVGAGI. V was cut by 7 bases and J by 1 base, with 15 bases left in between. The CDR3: CASTNRATGTDTQYF. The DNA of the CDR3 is TGTGCCAGCACCAACCGGGCCACTGGCACAGATACGCAGTATTTT.

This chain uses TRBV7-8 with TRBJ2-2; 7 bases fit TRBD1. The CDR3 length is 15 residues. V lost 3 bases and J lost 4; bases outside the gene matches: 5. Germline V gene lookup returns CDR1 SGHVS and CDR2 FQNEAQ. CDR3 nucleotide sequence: TGTGCCAGCAGCTTTTGGCAGGGGGTCACCGGGGAGCTGTTTTTT. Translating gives CASSFWQGVTGELFF.

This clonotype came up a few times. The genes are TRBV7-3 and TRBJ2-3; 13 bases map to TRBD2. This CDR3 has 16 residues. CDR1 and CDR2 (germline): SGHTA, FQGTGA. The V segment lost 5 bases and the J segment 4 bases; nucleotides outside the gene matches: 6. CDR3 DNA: TGTGCCAGCAGCCCGACTAGCGGGAGGCGACCAGATACGCAGTATTTT. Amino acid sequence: CASSPTSGRRPDTQYF.

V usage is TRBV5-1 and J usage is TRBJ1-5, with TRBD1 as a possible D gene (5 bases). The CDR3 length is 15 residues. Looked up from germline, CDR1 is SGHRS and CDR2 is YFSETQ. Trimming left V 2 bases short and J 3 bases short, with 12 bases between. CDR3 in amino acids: CASSFEGPYNQPQHF. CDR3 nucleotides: TGCGCCAGCAGCTTCGAGGGGCCCTACAATCAGCCCCAGCATTTT.

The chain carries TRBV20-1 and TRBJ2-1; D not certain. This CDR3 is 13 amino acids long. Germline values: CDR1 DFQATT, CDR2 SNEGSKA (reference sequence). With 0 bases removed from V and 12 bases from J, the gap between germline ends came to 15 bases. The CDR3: CSARDVPPPGQFF. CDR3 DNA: TGCAGTGCTAGAGACGTCCCCCCACCGGGGCAGTTCTTC.

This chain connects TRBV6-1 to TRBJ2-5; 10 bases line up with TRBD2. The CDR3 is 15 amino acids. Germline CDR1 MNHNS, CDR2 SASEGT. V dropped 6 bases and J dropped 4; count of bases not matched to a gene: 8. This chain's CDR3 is CASRARVAGGETQYF. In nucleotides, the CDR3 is TGTGCCAGCAGAGCGCGAGTAGCGGGAGGAGAGACCCAGTACTTC.

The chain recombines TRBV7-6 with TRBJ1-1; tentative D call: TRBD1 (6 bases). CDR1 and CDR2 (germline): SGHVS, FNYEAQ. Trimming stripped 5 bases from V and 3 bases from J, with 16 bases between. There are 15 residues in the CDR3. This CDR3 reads CASSRDRGRDTEAFF. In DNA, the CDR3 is TGTGCCAGCAGCCGGGACCGGGGGCGGGACACTGAAGCTTTCTTT.

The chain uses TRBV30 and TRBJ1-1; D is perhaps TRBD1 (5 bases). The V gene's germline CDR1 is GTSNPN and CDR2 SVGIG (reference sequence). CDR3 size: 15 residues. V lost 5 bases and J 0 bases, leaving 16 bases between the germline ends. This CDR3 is CAWSSGGSLNTEAFF. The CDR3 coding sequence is TGTGCCTGGTCGTCGGGGGGAAGTTTGAACACTGAAGCTTTCTTT.

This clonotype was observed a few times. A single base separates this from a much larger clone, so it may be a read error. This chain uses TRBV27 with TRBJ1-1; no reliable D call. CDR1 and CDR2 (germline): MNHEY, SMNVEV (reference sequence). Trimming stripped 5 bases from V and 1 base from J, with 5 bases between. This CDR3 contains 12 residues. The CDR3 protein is CASSAGNTEAFF. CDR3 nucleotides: TGTGCCAGCAGTGCGGGGAACACTGAAGCTTTCTTT.